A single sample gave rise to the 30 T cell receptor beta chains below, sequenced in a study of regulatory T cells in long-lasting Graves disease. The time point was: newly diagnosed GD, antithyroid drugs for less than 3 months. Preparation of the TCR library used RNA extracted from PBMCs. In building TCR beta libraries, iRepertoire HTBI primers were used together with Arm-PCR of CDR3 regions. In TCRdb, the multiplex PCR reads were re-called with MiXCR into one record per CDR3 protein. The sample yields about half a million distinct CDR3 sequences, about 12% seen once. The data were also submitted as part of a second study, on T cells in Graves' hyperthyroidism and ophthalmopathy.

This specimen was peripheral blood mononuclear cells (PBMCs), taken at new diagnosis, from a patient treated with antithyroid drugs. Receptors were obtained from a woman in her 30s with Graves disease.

This chain's CDR3 is CASSEQLAGGPYNEQFF. CDR3 sequence (DNA): TGTGCCAGCAGTGAGCAACTAGCGGGAGGGCCCTACAATGAGCAGTTCTTC. The J gene is TRBJ2-1, the V gene TRBV25-1, with 13 bases matching TRBD2. CDR1 and CDR2 (germline): MGHDK, SYGVNS. The CDR3 loop spans 17 amino acids. Losses at the gene ends were 3 bases for V and 2 bases for J; bases not matched to a gene: 4.

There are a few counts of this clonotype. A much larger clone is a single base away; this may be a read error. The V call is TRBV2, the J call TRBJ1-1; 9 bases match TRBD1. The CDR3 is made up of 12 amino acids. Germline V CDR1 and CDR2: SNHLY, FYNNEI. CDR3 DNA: TGTACCAGCAACAGGGGGCAAACTGAAGCTTTCTTT. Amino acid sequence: CTSNRGQTEAFF.

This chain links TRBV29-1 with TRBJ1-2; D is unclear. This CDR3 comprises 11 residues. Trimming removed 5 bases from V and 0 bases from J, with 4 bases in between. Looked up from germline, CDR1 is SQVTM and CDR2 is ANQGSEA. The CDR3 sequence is CSVQANYGYTF. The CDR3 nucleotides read TGCAGCGTTCAAGCTAACTATGGCTACACCTTC.

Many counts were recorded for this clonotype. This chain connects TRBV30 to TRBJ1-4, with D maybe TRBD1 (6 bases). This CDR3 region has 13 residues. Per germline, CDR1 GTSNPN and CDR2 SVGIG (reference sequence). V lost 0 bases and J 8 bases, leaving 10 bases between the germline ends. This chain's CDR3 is CAWSVQGGEKLFF. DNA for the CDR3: TGTGCCTGGAGTGTACAGGGTGGGGAAAAACTGTTTTTT.

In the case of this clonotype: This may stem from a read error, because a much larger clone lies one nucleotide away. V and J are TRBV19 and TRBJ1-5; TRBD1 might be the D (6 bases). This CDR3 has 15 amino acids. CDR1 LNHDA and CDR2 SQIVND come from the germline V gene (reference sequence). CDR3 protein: CAGSIDLGGPRPQHF. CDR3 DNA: TGTGCCGGTAGTATAGACCTGGGGGGCCCTCGGCCCCAGCATTTT.

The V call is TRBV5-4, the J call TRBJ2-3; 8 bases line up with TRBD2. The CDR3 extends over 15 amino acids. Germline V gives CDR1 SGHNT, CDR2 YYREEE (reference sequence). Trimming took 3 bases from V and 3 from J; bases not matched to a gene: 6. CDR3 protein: CASSSRGGRTDTQYF. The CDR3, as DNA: TGTGCCAGCAGCTCTCGGGGCGGGAGGACAGATACGCAGTATTTT.

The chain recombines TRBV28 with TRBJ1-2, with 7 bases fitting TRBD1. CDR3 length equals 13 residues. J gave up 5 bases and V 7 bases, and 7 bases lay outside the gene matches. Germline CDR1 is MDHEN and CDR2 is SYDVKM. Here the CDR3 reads CASTPGTAYGYTF. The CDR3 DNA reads TGTGCCAGCACTCCCGGGACAGCGTATGGCTACACCTTC.

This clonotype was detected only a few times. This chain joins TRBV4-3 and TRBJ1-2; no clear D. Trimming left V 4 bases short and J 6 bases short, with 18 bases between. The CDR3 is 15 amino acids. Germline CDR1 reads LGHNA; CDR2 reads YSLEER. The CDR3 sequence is CASSPAVAYTDGYTF. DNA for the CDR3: TGCGCCAGCAGCCCAGCGGTAGCCTACACGGATGGCTACACCTTC.

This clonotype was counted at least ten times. This chain's CDR3 is CASSESGSANYGYTF. Here the CDR3 DNA reads TGCGCCAGCAGTGAGTCCGGGAGCGCTAACTATGGCTACACCTTC. The V and J genes are TRBV10-2 and TRBJ1-2; D unclear. CDR1 and CDR2 from the germline V gene are WSHSY and SAAADI. There are 15 residues in the CDR3. V lost 0 bases and J lost 0, with 8 bases in between.

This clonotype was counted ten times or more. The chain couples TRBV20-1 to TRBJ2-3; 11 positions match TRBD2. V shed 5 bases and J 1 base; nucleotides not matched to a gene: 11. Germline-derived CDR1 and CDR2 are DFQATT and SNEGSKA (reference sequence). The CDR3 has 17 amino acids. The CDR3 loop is CSASIAGGPRGTDTQYF. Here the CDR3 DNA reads TGCAGTGCTTCTATAGCGGGAGGGCCGCGGGGCACAGATACGCAGTATTTT.

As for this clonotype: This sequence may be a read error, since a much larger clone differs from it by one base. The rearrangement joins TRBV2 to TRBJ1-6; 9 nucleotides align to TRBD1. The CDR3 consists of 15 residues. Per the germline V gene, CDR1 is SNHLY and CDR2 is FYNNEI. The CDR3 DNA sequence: TGTGCCAGCAGTGTCCAGACAGGGGGTAATCCACCCCCCCACTTT. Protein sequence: CASSVQTGGNPPPHF.

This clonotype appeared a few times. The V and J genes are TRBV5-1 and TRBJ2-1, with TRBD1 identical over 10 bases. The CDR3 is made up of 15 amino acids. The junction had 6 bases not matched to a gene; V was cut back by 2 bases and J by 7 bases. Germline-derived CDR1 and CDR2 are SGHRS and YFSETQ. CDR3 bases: TGCGCCAGCAGCTTAAGACAGGGGGCGTTGAATGAGCAGTTCTTC. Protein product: CASSLRQGALNEQFF.

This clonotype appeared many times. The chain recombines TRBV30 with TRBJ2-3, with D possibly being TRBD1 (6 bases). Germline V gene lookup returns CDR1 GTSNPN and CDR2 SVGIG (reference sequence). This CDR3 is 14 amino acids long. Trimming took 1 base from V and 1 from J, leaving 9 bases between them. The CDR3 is CAWSAAGGTDTQYF. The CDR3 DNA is TGTGCCTGGAGTGCTGCAGGGGGCACAGATACGCAGTATTTT.

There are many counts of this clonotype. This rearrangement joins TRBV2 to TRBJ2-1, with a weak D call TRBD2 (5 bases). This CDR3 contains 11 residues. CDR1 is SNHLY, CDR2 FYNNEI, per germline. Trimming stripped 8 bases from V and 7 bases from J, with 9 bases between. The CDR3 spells CASGLQNEQFF. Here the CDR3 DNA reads TGTGCCAGCGGACTTCAGAATGAGCAGTTCTTC.

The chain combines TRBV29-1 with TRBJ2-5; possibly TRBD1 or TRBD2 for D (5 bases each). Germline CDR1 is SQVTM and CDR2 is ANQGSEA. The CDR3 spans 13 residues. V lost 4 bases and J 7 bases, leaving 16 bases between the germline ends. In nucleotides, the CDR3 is TGCAGCGTTGCCCGGGACCGCCCCGGGACCCAGTACTTC. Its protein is CSVARDRPGTQYF.

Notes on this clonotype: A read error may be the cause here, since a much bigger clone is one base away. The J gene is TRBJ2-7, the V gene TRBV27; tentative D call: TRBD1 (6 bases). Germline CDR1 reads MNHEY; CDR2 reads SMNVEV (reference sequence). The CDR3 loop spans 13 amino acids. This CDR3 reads CASGFGRGSEQYF. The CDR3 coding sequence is TGTGCCAGCGGTTTTGGCAGGGGATCGGAGCAGTACTTC.

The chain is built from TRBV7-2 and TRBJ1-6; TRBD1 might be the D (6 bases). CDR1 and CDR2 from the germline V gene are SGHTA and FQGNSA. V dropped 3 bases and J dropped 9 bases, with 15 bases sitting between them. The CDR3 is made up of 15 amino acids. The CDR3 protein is CASSLVGRGGSPLHF. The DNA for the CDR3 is TGTGCCAGCAGCTTGGTAGGACGAGGGGGTTCACCCCTCCACTTT.

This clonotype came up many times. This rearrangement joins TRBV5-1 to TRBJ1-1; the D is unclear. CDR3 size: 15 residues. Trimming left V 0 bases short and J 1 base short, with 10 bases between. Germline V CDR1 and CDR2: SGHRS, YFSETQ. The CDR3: CASSLASSSNTEAFF. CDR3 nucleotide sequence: TGCGCCAGCAGCTTGGCCTCATCATCGAACACTGAAGCTTTCTTT.

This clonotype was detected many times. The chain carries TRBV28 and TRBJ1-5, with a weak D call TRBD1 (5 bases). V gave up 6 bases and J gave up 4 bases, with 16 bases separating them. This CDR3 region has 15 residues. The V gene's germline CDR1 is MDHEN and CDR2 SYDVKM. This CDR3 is CASRAGAWGNQPQHF. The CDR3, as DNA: TGTGCCAGCAGGGCCGGGGCCTGGGGGAATCAGCCCCAGCATTTT. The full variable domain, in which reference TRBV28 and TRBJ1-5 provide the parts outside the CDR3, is DVKVTQSSRYLVKRTGEKVFLECVQDMDHENMFWYRQDPGLGLRLIYFSYDVKMKEKGDIPEGYSVSREKKERFSLILESASTNQTSMYLCASRAGAWGNQPQHFGDGTRLSIL.

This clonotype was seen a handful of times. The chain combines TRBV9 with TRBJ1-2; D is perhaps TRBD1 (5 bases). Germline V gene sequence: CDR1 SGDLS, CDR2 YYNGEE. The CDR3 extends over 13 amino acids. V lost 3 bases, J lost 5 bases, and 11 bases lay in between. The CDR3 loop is CASSGGEFYGYTF. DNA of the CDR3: TGTGCCAGCAGCGGAGGGGAATTTTATGGCTACACCTTC.

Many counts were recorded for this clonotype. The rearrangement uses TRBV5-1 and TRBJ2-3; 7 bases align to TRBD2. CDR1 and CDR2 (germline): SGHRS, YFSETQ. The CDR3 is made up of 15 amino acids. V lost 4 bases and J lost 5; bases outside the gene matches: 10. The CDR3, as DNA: TGCGCCAGCAGCCGGACTAGTCCGAGGGTAGATACGCAGTATTTT. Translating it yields CASSRTSPRVDTQYF.

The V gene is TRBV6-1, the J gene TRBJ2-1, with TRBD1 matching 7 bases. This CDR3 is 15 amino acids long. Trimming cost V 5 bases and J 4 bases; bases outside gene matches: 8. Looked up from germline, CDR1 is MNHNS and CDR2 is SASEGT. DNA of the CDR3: TGTGCCAGCAGTCAGGGACAGACAAGTTACAATGAGCAGTTCTTC. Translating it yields CASSQGQTSYNEQFF.

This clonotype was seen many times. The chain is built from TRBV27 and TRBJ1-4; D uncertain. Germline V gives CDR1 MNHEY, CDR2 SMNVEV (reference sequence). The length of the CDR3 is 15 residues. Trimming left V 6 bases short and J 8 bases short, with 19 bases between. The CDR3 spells CASRRGRSLREKLFF. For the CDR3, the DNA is TGTGCCAGCAGGCGAGGGAGGTCTCTTCGAGAAAAACTGTTTTTT. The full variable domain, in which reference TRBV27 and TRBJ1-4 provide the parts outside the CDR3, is EAQVTQNPRYLITVTGKKLTVTCSQNMNHEYMSWYRQDPGLGLRQIYYSMNVEVTDKGDVPEGYKVSRKEKRNFPLILESPSPNQTSLYFCASRRGRSLREKLFFGSGTQLSVL.

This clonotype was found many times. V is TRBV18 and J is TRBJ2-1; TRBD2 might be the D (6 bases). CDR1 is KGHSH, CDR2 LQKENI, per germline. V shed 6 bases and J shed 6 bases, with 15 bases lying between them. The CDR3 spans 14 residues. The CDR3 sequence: CASSRLDTLNEQFF. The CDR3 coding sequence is TGTGCCAGCTCGAGACTAGACACTCTCAATGAGCAGTTCTTC.

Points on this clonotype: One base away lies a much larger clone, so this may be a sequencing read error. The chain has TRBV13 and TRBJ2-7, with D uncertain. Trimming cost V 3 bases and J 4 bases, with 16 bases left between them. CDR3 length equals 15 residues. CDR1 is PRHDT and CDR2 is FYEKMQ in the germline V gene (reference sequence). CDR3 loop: CASSFGEPSTYEQYF. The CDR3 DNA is TGTGCCAGCAGCTTCGGAGAGCCGTCAACGTACGAGCAGTACTTC. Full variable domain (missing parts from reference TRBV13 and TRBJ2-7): AAGVIQSPRHLIKEKRETATLKCYPIPRHDTVYWYQQGPGQDPQFLISFYEKMQSDKGSIPDRFSAQQFSDYHSELNMSSLELGDSALYFCASSFGEPSTYEQYFGPGTRLTVT.

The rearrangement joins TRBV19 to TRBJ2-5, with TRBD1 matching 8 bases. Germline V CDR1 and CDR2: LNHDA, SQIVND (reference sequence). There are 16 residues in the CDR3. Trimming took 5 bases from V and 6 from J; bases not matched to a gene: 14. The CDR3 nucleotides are TGTGCCAGTAGTCCACCCCCGGCAGGGGGCGGGAAGACCCAGTACTTC. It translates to CASSPPPAGGGKTQYF.

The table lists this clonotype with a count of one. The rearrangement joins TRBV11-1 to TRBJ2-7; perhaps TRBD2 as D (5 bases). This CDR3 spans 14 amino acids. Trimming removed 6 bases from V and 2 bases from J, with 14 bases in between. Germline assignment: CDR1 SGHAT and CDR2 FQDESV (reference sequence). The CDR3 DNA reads TGTGCCAGCAGTTACTCGAGGGCCCCCTACGAGCAGTACTTC. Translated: CASSYSRAPYEQYF.

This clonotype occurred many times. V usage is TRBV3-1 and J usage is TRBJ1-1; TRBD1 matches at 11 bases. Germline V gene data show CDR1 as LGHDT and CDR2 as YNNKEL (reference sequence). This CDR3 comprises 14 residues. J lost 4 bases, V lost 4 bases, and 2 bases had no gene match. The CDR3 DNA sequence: TGTGCCAGCAGCCGAGGGACAGGGGGCACTGAAGCTTTCTTT. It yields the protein CASSRGTGGTEAFF.

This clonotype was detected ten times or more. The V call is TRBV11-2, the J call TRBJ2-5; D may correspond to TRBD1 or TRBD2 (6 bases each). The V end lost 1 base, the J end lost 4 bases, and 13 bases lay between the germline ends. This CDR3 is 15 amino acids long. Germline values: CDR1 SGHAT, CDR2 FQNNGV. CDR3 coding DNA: TGTGCCAGCAGCTTAGTGGGGGCGGGAACAGAGACCCAGTACTTC. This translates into CASSLVGAGTETQYF.

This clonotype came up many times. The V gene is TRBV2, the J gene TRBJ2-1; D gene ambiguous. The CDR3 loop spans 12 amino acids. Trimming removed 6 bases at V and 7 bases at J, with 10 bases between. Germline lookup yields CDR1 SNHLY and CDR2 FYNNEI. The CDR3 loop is CASRTDGNEQFF. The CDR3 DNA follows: TGTGCCAGCAGAACCGACGGGAATGAGCAGTTCTTC.